Only a few counts were recorded for the clone carrying this T cell receptor beta chain. Antigen: not known. It was with 60 Vbeta and 13 Jbeta primers that the PCR ran. TCRdb's table, derived via immunoSEQ multiplex PCR, lists solely in-frame clones and lacks some. Counted here are 76,000 or so clones, 73% occurring once; the ten biggest clones make up around 16%. Per germline, CDR1 MNHEY and CDR2 SVGAGI. The CDR3 runs 16 residues. With 2 bases removed from V and 4 bases from J, the gap between germline ends came to 17 bases. This sample was included in a study of cytomegalovirus exposure and HLA in healthy donors. General study results and limits: CMV serostatus was the sole immune exposure data available.

Input material: PBMCs. The clonotype was recovered from a woman in her thirties or forties in good health and CMV-seropositive. This chain links TRBV6-5 with TRBJ2-5, with a weak D call TRBD2 (7 bases). The CDR3 sequence is CASSYRVGGGGETQYF. CDR3 DNA: TGTGCCAGCAGTTACCGAGTCGGGGGAGGGGGAGAGACCCAGTACTTC.